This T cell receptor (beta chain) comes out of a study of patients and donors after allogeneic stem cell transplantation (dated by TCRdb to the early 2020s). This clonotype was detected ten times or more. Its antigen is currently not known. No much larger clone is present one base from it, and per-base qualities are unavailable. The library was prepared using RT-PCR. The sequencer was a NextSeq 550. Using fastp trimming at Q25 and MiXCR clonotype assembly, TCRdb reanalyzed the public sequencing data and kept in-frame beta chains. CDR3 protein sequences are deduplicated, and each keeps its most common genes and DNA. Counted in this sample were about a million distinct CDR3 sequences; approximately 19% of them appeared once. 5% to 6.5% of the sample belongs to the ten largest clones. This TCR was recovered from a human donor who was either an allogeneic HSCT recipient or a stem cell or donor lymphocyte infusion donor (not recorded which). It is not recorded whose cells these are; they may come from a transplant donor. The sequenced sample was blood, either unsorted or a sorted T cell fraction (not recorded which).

The CDR3 sequence is CASKPGLARTGELFF. The DNA reads as follows: TGTGCCAGCAAACCGGGACTAGCGCGCACCGGGGAGCTGTTTTTT. The rearranged segments are TRBV12-3 or TRBV12-4 and TRBJ2-2; 10 bases in the junction line up with TRBD2. Trimming leaves V shorter by 7 bases and J shorter by 4 bases, with the junction holding 6 bases beyond the gene matches. The CDR3 runs 15 residues from the cysteine to the phenylalanine. The CDR3 DNA has 45 bases and is translated from base 1.